The present T cell receptor beta chain was sequenced within a study of cytomegalovirus exposure and HLA in healthy donors. Across the whole study: Early released data comprised around 79 million unique TCRs from HLA-typed donors. Overall study results and limits: Most TCR sequences proved rare, with some public TCRs found in many donors. Associated with cytomegalovirus, according to the listing, were 150 to 200 TCR beta chains.

Germline values: CDR1 MDHEN, CDR2 SYDVKM. The CDR3 extends over 13 amino acids. V lost 5 bases and J lost 4, with 9 bases in between. Primers: 60 Vbeta forward and 13 Jbeta reverse. Produced via immunoSEQ multiplex PCR; TCRdb's table is partial and in-frame only. Here the sample spans about 87,000 clones, 65% to 75% being singletons. With regard to this clone: No antigen is known for it.

Sequencing input: PBMCs. V usage is TRBV28 and J usage is TRBJ1-5; TRBD1 is a possible D gene (6 bases). The sequence was collected from a man under 40 in good health and CMV-seropositive. Written as DNA, the CDR3 is TGTGCCAGCAGTAGACAGGATAATCAGCCCCAGCATTTT. It translates to CASSRQDNQPQHF.